This TCR beta chain was sequenced for a study of cytomegalovirus exposure and HLA in healthy donors. Study overall: The platform used for the approximately 130 validation repertoires matched that of the 666 first-cohort repertoires, a later analysis reported.

General study points: The study listed 150 to 200 cytomegalovirus-associated TCR beta chains. In the approximately 130 validation repertoires, a later analysis found that first-cohort TCR clusters tended to co-occur. Three chains tied to CMV proved CMV antigen-specific in vitro.

This table comes from immunoSEQ multiplex PCR, and its TCRdb copy is limited to in-frame clones, with some not included. The table records some 170,000 clones, around nine tenths of them present only once. About this clone itself: No antigen is known for it.

Sequencing was done on a sample of PBMCs. This clonotype originated in a young man in good health and CMV-seropositive.

This chain's CDR3 is CASSVISGGPNTQYF. In DNA form, the CDR3 reads TGTGCCAGCAGCGTCATCTCGGGGGGGCCTAATACGCAGTATTTT. V is TRBV7-2 and J is TRBJ2-3, with TRBD2 identical over 8 bases. The CDR3 has 15 residues. V was clipped by 5 bases and J by 7 bases; unmatched bases: 11. The V gene's germline CDR1 is SGHTA and CDR2 FQGNSA.